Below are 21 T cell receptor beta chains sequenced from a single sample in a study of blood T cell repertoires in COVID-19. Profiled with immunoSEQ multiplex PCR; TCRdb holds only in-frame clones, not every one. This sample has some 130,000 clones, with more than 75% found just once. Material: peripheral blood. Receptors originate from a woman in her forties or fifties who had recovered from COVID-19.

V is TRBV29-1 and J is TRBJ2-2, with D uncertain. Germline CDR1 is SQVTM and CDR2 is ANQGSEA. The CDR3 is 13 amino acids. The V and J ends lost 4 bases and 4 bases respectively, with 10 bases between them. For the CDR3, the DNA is TGCAGCGTTGCCAAACCTACCACCGGGGAGCTGTTTTTT. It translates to CSVAKPTTGELFF.

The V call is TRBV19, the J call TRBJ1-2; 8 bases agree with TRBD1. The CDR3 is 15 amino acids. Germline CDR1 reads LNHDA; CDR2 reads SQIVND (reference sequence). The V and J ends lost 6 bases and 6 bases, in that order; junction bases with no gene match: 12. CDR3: CASRGQVVGADGYTF. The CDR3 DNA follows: TGTGCCAGTAGGGGACAGGTGGTTGGTGCTGATGGCTACACCTTC.

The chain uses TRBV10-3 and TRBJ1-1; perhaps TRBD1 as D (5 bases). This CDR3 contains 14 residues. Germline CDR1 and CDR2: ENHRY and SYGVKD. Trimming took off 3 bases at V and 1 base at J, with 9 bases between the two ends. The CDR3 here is CAISDRAGNTEAFF. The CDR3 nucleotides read TGTGCCATCAGTGACAGGGCTGGGAACACTGAAGCTTTCTTT.

This CDR3 is CASSFKRGGQETQYF. Here the CDR3 DNA reads TGCGCCAGCAGCTTCAAGCGGGGGGGCCAGGAGACCCAGTACTTC. The chain employs TRBV5-1 and TRBJ2-5; 10 nucleotides match TRBD2. Trimming took 2 bases from V and 5 from J; bases not matched to a gene: 6. The CDR3 has 15 residues. CDR1 and CDR2 from the germline V gene are SGHRS and YFSETQ.

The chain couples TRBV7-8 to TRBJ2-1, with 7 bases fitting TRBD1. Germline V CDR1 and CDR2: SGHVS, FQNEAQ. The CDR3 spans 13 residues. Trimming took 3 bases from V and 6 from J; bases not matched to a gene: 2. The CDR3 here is CASSLGQFNEQFF. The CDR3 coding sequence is TGTGCCAGCAGCTTGGGACAGTTCAATGAGCAGTTCTTC.

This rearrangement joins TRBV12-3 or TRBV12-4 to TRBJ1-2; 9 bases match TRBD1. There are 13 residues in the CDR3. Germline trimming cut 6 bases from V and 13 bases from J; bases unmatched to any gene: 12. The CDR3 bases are TGTGCCAGCAGCCGTGCCGGGACAGGGCCTTTCACCTTC. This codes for CASSRAGTGPFTF.

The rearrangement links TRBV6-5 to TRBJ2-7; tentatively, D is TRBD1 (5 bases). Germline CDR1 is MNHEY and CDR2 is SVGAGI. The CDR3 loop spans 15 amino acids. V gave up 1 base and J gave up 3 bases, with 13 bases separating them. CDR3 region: CASSYFGAGFYEQYF. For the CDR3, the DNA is TGTGCCAGCAGTTACTTTGGAGCAGGGTTCTACGAGCAGTACTTC.

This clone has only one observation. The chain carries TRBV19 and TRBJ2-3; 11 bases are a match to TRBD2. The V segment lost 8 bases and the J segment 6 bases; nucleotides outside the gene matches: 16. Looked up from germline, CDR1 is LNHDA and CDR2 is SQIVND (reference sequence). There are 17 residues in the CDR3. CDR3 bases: TGTGCCAGTGCCCCTGGACTAGCGGGCGCCGGGGGGGATACGCAGTATTTT. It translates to CASAPGLAGAGGDTQYF.

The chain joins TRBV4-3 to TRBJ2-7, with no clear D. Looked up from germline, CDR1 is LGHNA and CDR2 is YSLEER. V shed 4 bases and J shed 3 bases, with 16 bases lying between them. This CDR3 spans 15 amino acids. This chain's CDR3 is CASSPSAGPLYEQYF. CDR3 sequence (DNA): TGCGCCAGCAGCCCAAGTGCAGGCCCACTCTACGAGCAGTACTTC.

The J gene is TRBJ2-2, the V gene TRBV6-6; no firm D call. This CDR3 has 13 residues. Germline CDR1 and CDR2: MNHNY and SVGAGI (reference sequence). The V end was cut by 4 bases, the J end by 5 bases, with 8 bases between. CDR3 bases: TGTGCCAGCAGTTTCACTACGACCGGGGAGCTGTTTTTT. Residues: CASSFTTTGELFF.

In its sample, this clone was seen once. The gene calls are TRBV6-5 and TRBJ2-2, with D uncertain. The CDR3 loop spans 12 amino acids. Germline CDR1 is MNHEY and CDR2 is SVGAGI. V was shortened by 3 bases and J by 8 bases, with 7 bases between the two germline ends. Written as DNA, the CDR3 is TGTGCCAGCAGTTATACATATGGGGAGCTGTTTTTT. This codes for CASSYTYGELFF.

CDR3 coding DNA: TGTGCCAGCACCGAAGGGGGTAGTTTTGGCTATGGCTACACCTTC. Its protein is CASTEGGSFGYGYTF. The genes are TRBV9 and TRBJ1-2; possibly TRBD1 for D (6 bases). There are 15 residues in the CDR3. CDR1 is SGDLS and CDR2 is YYNGEE in the germline V gene. Deletions cut 6 bases from V and 4 bases from J, with 19 bases between.

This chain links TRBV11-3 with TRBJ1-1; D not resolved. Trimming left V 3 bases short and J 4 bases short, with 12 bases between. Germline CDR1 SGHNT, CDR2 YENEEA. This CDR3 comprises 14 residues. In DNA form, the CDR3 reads TGTGCCAGCAGCTTGATTCGAGGGTCCACTGAAGCTTTCTTT. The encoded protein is CASSLIRGSTEAFF.

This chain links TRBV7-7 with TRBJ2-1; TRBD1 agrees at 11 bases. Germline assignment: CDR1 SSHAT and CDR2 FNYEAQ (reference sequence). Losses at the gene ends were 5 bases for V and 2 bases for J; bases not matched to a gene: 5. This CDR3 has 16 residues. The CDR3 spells CASSPGTGGTYNEQFF. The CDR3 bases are TGTGCCAGCAGCCCCGGGACAGGGGGAACCTACAATGAGCAGTTCTTC.

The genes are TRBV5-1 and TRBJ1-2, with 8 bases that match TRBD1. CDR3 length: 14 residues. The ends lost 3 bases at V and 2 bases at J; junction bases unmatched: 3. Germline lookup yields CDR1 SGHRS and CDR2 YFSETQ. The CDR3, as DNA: TGCGCCAGCAGCTCGGGGGACAGGAACTATGGCTACACCTTC. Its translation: CASSSGDRNYGYTF.

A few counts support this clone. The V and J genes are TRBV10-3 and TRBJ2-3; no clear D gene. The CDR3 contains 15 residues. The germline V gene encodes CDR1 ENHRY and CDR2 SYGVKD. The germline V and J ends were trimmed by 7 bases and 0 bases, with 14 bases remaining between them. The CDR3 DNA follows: TGTGCCATCAAGGTAGCAGATACTAGCACAGATACGCAGTATTTT. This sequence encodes CAIKVADTSTDTQYF.

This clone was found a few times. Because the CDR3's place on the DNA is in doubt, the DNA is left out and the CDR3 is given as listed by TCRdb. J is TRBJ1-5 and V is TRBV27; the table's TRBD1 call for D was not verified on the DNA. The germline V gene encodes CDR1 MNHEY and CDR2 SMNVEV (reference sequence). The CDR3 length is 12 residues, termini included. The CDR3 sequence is CASSFGGGTLEF.

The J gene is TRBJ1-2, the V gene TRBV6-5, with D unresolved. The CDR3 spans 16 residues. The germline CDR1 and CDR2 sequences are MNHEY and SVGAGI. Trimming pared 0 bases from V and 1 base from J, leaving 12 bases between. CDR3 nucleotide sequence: TGTGCCAGCAGTTACTCACGGTCAAGCCTTAACTATGGCTACACCTTC. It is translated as CASSYSRSSLNYGYTF.

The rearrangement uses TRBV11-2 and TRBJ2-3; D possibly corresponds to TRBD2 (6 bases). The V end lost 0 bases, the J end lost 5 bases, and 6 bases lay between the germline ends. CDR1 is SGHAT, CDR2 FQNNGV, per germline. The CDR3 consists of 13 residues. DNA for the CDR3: TGTGCCAGCAGCTTAGAGGAGGGAGATACGCAGTATTTT. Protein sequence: CASSLEEGDTQYF.

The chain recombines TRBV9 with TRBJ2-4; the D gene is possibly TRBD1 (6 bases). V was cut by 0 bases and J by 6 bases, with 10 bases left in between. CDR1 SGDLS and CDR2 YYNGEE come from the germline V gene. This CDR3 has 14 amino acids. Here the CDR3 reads CASSVEGRGNIQYF. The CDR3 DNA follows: TGTGCCAGCAGCGTAGAGGGCAGGGGAAACATTCAGTACTTC.

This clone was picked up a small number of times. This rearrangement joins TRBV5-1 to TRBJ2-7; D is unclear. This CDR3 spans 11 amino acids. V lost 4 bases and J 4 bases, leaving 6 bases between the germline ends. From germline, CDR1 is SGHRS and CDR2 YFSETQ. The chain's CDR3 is CASSQNYEQYF. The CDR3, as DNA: TGCGCCAGCAGCCAAAATTACGAGCAGTACTTC.